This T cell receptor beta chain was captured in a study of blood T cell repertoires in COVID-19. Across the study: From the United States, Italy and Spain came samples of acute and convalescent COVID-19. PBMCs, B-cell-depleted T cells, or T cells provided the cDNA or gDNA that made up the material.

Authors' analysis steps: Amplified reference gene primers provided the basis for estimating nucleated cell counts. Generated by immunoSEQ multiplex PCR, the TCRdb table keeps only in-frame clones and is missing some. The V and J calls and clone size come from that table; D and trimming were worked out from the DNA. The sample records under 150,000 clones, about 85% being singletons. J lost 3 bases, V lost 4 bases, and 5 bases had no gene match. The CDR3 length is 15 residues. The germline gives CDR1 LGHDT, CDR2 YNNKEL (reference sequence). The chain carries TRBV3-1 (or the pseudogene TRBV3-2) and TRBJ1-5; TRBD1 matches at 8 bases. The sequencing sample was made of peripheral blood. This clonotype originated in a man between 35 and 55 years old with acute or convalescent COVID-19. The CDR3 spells CASSPGQGFNQPQHF. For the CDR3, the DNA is TGTGCCAGCAGCCCCGGACAGGGCTTCAATCAGCCCCAGCATTTT.